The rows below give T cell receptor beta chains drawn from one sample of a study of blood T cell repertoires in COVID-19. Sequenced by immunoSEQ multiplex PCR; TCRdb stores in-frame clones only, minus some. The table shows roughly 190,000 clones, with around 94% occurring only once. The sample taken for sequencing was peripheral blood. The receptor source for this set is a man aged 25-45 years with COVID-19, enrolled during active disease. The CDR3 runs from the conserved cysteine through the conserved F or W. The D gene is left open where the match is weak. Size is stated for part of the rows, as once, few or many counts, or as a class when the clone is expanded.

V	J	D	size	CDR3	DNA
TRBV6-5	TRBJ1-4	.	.	CASSFTGYANEKLFF	TGTGCCAGCAGTTTCACAGGGTATGCTAATGAAAAACTGTTTTTT
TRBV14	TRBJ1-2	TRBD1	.	CASSQLPVQGENGYTF	TGTGCCAGCAGCCAACTACCGGTCCAGGGGGAAAATGGCTACACCTTC
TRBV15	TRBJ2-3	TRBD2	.	CATSKGTSGSTDTQYF	TGTGCCACCAGCAAGGGGACTAGCGGGAGCACAGATACGCAGTATTTT
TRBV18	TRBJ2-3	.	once	CASSPRRGEISTDTQYF	TGTGCCAGCTCACCCCGAAGGGGCGAGATTAGCACAGATACGCAGTATTTT
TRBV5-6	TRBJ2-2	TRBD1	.	CASSLATQGATGELFF	TGTGCCAGCAGCTTGGCGACTCAGGGGGCCACCGGGGAGCTGTTTTTT
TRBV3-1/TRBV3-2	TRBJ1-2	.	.	CASSQDPVYGYTF	TGTGCCAGCAGCCAAGACCCAGTCTATGGCTACACCTTC
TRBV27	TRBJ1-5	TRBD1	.	CASSPGTGMGQPQHF	TGTGCCAGCAGCCCCGGGACAGGGATGGGTCAGCCCCAGCATTTT
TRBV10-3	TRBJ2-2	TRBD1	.	CAISAQTGTVNTGELFF	TGTGCCATCAGTGCGCAGACAGGGACCGTGAACACCGGGGAGCTGTTTTTT
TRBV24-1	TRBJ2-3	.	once	CATSGEGGDYTQYF	TGTGCCACCTCAGGGGAGGGGGGCGATTATACGCAGTATTTT
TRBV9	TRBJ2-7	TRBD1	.	CASSTHQAGGEQYF	TGTGCCAGCAGCACCCACCAGGCAGGGGGCGAGCAGTACTTC
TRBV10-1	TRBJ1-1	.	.	CASSEGLLNTEAFF	TGCGCCAGCAGTGAGGGACTGTTGAACACTGAAGCTTTCTTT
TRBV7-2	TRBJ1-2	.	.	CASSLVGGFIGLNYGYTF	TGTGCCAGCAGCTTAGTCGGGGGGTTTATAGGCCTTAACTATGGCTACACCTTC
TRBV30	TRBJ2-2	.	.	CAWSVQLLTGELFF	TGTGCCTGGAGTGTGCAACTCCTCACCGGGGAGCTGTTTTTT
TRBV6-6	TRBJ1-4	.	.	CASSPPRGVNEKLFF	TGTGCCAGCAGTCCCCCCCGGGGGGTAAATGAAAAACTGTTTTTT
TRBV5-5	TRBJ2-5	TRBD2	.	CASSPPGEGETQYF	TGTGCCAGCAGCCCTCCGGGGGAGGGGGAGACCCAGTACTTC
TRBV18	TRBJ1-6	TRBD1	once	CASSQLDRGLGSPLHF	TGTGCCAGCTCACAACTGGACAGGGGGCTAGGGTCACCCCTCCACTTT
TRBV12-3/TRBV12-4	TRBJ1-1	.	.	CASSNRNTEAFF	TGTGCCAGCAGTAACAGGAACACTGAAGCTTTCTTT
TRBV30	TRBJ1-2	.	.	CAWRAYYGYTF	TGTGCCTGGAGGGCTTACTATGGCTACACCTTC
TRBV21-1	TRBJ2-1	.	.	CASSTGDSSRTYSYNEQFF	TGTGCCAGCAGCACCGGGGACTCGTCCAGAACATACTCCTACAATGAGCAGTTCTTC
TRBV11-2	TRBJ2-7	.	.	CASSRPGRGGEQYF	TGTGCCAGCAGCCGACCGGGACGGGGAGGCGAGCAGTACTTC
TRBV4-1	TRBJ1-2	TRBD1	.	CASSQGQISNYGYTF	TGCGCCAGCAGCCAGGGACAGATTTCTAACTATGGCTACACCTTC
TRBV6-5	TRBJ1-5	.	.	CASSPGHGGNQPQHF	TGTGCCAGCAGTCCGGGACATGGTGGCAATCAGCCCCAGCATTTT
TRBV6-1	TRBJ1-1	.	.	CASSDLGLENTEAFF	TGTGCCAGCAGTGATCTAGGACTGGAAAACACTGAAGCTTTCTTT
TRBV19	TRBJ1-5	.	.	CAIQARVQRQPQHF	TGTGCCATACAGGCCCGGGTACAGCGTCAGCCCCAGCATTTT
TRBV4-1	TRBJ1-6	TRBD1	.	CASSPGTANSPLHF	TGCGCCAGCAGCCCCGGGACAGCTAATTCACCCCTCCACTTT
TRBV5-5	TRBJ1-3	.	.	CASSLYTRVKRNTIYF	TGTGCCAGCAGCTTATACACCAGGGTTAAAAGGAACACCATATATTTT
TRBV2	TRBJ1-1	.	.	CASSERFTEAFF	TGTGCCAGCAGTGAGCGGTTCACTGAAGCTTTCTTT
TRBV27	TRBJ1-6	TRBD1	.	CASSPKTGVGSPLHF	TGTGCCAGCAGTCCCAAAACAGGGGTGGGATCACCCCTCCACTTT
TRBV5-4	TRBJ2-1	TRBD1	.	CASSLGGGEYNEQFF	TGTGCCAGCAGCTTGGGAGGGGGCGAGTACAATGAGCAGTTCTTC
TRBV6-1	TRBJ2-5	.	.	CASSETGTPGTQYF	TGTGCCAGCAGTGAAACCGGGACTCCGGGGACCCAGTACTTC
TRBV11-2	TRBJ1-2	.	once	CASSLEQGVGRHGYTF	TGTGCCAGCAGCTTAGAACAGGGTGTAGGTAGACATGGCTACACCTTC
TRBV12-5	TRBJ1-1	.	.	CASGLVVSGEAFF	TGTGCTAGTGGTTTGGTAGTATCGGGTGAAGCTTTCTTT
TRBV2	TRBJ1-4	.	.	CASRDTGYFNEKLFF	TGTGCCAGCAGAGATACAGGCTATTTTAATGAAAAACTGTTTTTT
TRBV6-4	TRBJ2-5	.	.	CASSARERETQYF	TGTGCCAGCAGTGCGAGGGAGAGGGAGACCCAGTACTTC
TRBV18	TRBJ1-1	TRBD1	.	CASSPNQPGSRGLAEAFF	TGTGCCAGCTCACCGAACCAACCAGGTAGCAGGGGGCTCGCTGAAGCTTTCTTT
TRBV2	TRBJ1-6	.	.	CASSGPRDSPLHF	TGTGCCAGCAGTGGCCCCAGGGATTCACCCCTCCACTTT
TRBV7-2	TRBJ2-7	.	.	CASSSTPSEQYF	TGTGCCAGCAGCTCGACGCCTAGCGAGCAGTACTTC
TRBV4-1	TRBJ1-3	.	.	CASSGGSSGNTIYF	TGCGCCAGCAGTGGGGGGAGCTCTGGAAACACCATATATTTT
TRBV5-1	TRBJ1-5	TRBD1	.	CASSLRTGGQPQHF	TGCGCCAGCAGCTTGAGGACAGGGGGGCAGCCCCAGCATTTT
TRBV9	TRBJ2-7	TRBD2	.	CASSARTSGGQQYF	TGTGCCAGCAGCGCCCGGACTAGCGGGGGGCAGCAGTACTTC
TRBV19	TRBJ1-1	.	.	CASRTTGYGDTEAFF	TGTGCCAGTAGAACCACGGGGTACGGGGACACTGAAGCTTTCTTT
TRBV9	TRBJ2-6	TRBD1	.	CASSGEVGGTGSGANVLTF	TGTGCCAGCAGCGGAGAGGTAGGGGGGACAGGCTCTGGGGCCAACGTCCTGACTTTC
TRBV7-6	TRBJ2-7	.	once	CASSTNRGYEQYF	TGTGCCAGCAGCACCAACCGGGGATACGAGCAGTACTTC
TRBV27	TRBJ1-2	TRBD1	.	CASRGSRTGPLVSGYTF	TGTGCCAGCAGGGGATCCCGGACAGGGCCCCTGGTGAGTGGCTACACCTTC
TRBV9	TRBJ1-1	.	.	CASSVVEGGPLNTEAFF	TGTGCCAGCAGCGTAGTTGAAGGGGGTCCTTTGAACACTGAAGCTTTCTTT
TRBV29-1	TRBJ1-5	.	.	CSVAGDSNQPQHF	TGCAGCGTTGCCGGGGATAGCAATCAGCCCCAGCATTTT
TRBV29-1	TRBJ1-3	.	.	CSVDGNSGNTIYF	TGCAGCGTTGACGGGAACTCTGGAAACACCATATATTTT
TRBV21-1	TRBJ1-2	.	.	CASSKALRGWGGYTF	TGTGCCAGCAGCAAAGCGCTAAGGGGCTGGGGTGGCTACACCTTC
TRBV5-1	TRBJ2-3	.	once	CASSLSRGTDTQYF	TGCGCCAGCAGCTTGTCTCGGGGGACAGATACGCAGTATTTT